This passage covers 2 T cell receptor beta chains from one sample sequenced in a study of cytomegalovirus exposure and HLA in healthy donors. Repertoires were generated with immunoSEQ multiplex PCR, while TCRdb's copy carries only in-frame clones and drops some. The sample has approximately 170,000 clones, 84% seen once. The sample was PBMCs. These receptors were obtained from a man under 40 in good health and CMV-seropositive.

The rearrangement links TRBV27 to TRBJ2-1; no reliable D call. This CDR3 has 17 residues. Trimming shortened V by 5 bases and J by 5 bases, and 22 bases separated the two germline ends. Germline V CDR1 and CDR2: MNHEY, SMNVEV (reference sequence). This CDR3 is CASSPTTTSGNDNEQFF. The CDR3 bases are TGTGCCAGCAGTCCTACTACTACCTCCGGCAACGACAATGAGCAGTTCTTC.

V gene TRBV15 combines with J gene TRBJ1-3, with 7 bases lining up with TRBD1. Germline V gene sequence: CDR1 LNHNV, CDR2 YYDKDF (reference sequence). J lost 0 bases, V lost 5 bases, and 1 base had no gene match. This CDR3 is built from 14 residues. The CDR3 reads CATSRTGSGNTIYF. The CDR3 DNA is TGTGCCACCAGCCGGACAGGCTCTGGAAACACCATATATTTT.